Judged by abundance, the clone carrying this T cell receptor beta chain is large. This entry belongs to a study of graft-versus-host responses after intestinal transplantation. Findings and limits, study-wide: Recipient-marrow GvH clones were detected, some having first appeared in ileum or blood. Early after transplant, HvG clones declined as circulating GvH clones peaked.

Germline V lookup: CDR1 SEHNR, CDR2 FQNEAQ (reference sequence). This CDR3 has 13 residues. Trimming left V 6 bases short and J 1 base short, with 9 bases between. The method was immunoSEQ multiplex PCR; TCRdb's version includes in-frame clones alone and lacks a portion of them. The data show about 6,800 clones, about 24% seen once. Irradiated stimulators labeled with violet dye, approximately 200,000 in number, were plated with approximately 200,000 CFSE-labeled responders. Sorted after the reaction were proliferating CFSE-low CD3+CD4+ and CD3+CD8+ responders. The receptor comes from a human patient who received an intestinal transplant. The input for sequencing was alloreactive CD4+ T cells from a mixed lymphocyte reaction culture, taken before intestinal transplant. Subset specified: CFSE-low proliferating T cells sorted from roughly 6-day pre-transplant mixed lymphocyte reaction (GvH or HvG direction). V and J are TRBV7-9 and TRBJ1-1; D is unresolved. The CDR3 DNA sequence: TGTGCCAGCAGTCCAACAGCGAACACTGAAGCTTTCTTT. Its translation is CASSPTANTEAFF.